The clone carrying this T cell receptor beta chain showed up many times. This sample stems from a study of identical twins. TCRdb fed the 5' RACE reads into MiXCR, producing one record per CDR3 protein. Altogether approximately 350,000 distinct CDR3 sequences are present, 10% to 15% being singletons, with the ten largest covering 7.2%. The CDR3 covers 15 residues. The germline CDR1 and CDR2 sequences are MNHNS and SASEGT. The trim removed 6 bases at V and 5 bases at J, leaving 10 bases unmatched. The sample was also reused in another study, on yellow fever vaccine responses in identical twins.

This receptor was taken from a woman aged 18-29 years in good health. The chain is built from TRBV6-1 and TRBJ1-1; 9 bases line up with TRBD1. Sequenced input: CD8+ T cells sorted from blood. The CDR3 reads CASSQTGTGRTEAFF. The CDR3 DNA sequence: TGTGCCAGCAGCCAGACCGGGACAGGGAGGACTGAAGCTTTCTTT.